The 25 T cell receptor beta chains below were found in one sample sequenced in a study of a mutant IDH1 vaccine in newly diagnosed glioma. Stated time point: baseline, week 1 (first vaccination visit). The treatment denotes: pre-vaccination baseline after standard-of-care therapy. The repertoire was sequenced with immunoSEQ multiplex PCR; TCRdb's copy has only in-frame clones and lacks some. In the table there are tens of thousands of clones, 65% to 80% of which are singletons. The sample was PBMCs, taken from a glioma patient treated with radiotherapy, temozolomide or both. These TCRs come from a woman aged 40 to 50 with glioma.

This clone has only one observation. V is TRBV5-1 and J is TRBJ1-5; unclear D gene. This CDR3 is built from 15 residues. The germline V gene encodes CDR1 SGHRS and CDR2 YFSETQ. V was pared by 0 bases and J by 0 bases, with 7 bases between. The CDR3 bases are TGCGCCAGCAGCTTGGGGCCGGTTAGCAATCAGCCCCAGCATTTT. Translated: CASSLGPVSNQPQHF.

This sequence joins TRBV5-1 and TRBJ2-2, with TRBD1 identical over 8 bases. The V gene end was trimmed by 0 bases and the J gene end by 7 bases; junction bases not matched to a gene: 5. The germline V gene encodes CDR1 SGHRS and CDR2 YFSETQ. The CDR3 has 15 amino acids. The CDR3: CASSLGTGMNGELFF. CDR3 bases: TGCGCCAGCAGCTTGGGGACAGGGATGAACGGGGAGCTGTTTTTT. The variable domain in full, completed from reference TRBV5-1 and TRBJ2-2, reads KAGVTQTPRYLIKTRGQQVTLSCSPISGHRSVSWYQQTPGQGLQFLFEYFSETQRNKGNFPGRFSGRQFSNSRSEMNVSTLELGDSALYLCASSLGTGMNGELFFGEGSRLTVL.

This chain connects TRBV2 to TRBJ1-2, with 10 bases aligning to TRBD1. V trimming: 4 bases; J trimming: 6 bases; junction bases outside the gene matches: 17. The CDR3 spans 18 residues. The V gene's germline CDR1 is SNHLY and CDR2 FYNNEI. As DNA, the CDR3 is TGTGCCAGCAGTGGAAGCCCCCCCCCGGACAGGGGGTCGGATGGCTACACCTTC. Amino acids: CASSGSPPPDRGSDGYTF.

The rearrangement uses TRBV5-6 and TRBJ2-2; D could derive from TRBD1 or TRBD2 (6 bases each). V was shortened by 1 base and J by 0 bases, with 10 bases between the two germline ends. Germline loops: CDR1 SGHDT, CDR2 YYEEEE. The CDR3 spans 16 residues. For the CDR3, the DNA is TGTGCCAGCAGCTTGATAGGGGGGCCGAACACCGGGGAGCTGTTTTTT. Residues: CASSLIGGPNTGELFF.

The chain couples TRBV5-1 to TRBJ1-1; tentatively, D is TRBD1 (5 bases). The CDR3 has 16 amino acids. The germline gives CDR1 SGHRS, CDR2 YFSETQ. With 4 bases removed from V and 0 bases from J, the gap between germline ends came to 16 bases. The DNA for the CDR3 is TGCGCCAGCAGCCGGGACGGTACATTTATGAACACTGAAGCTTTCTTT. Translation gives CASSRDGTFMNTEAFF.

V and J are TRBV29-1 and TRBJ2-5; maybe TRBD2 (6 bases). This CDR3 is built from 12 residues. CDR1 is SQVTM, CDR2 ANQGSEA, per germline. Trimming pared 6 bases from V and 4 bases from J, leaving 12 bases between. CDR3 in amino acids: CSVSRGGETQYF. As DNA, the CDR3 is TGCAGCGTGTCCCGGGGAGGAGAGACCCAGTACTTC.

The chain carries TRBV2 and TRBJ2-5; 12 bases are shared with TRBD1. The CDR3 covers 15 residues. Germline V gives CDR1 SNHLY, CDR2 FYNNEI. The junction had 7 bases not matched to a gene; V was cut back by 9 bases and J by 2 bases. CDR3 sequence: CASQGDRGRQETQYF. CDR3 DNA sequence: TGTGCCAGTCAGGGGGACAGGGGGCGACAAGAGACCCAGTACTTC. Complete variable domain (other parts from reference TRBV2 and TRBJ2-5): EPEVTQTPSHQVTQMGQEVILRCVPISNHLYFYWYRQILGQKVEFLVSFYNNEISEKSEIFDDQFSVERPDGSNFTLKIRSTKLEDSAMYFCASQGDRGRQETQYFGPGTRLLVL.

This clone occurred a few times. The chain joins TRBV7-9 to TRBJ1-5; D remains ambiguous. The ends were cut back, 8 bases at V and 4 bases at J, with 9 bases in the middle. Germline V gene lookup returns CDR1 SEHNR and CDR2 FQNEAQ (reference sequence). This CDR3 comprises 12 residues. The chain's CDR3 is CASGRENQPQHF. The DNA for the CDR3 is TGTGCCAGCGGCCGGGAGAATCAGCCCCAGCATTTT.

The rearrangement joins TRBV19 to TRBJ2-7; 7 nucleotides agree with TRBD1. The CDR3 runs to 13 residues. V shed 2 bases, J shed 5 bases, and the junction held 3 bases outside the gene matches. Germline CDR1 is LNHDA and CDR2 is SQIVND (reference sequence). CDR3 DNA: TGTGCCAGTAGTATATTCAGGGGGAACGAGCAGTACTTC. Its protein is CASSIFRGNEQYF.

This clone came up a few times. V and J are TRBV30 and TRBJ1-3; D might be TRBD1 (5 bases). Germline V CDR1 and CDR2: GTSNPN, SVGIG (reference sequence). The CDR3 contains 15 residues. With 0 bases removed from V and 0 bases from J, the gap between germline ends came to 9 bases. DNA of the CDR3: TGTGCCTGGAGTGTGGGGGGGTCCTCTGGAAACACCATATATTTT. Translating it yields CAWSVGGSSGNTIYF.

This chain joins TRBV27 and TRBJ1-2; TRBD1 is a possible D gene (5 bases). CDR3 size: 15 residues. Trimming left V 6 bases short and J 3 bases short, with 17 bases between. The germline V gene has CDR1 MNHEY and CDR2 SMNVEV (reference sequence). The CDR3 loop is CASRGRARDDYGYTF. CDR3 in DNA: TGTGCCAGCAGAGGCAGGGCGCGGGATGACTATGGCTACACCTTC.

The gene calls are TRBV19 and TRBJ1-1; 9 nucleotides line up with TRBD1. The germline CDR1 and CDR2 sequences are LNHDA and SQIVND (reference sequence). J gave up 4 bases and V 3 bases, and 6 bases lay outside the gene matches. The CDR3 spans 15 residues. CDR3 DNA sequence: TGTGCCAGTAGTATCGGAGGGACAGGGCCCACTGAAGCTTTCTTT. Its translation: CASSIGGTGPTEAFF.

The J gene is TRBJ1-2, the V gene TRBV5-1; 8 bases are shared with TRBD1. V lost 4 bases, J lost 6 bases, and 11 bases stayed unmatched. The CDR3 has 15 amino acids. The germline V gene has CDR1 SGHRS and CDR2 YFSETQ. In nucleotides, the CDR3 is TGCGCCAGCAGCAAAGGACAGGGAGTGGTCGATGGCTACACCTTC. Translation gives CASSKGQGVVDGYTF.

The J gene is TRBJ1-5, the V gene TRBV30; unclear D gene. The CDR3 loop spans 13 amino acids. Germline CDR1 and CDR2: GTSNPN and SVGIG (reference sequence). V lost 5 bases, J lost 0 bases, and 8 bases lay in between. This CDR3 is CAWQADSNQPQHF. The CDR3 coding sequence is TGTGCCTGGCAGGCTGATAGCAATCAGCCCCAGCATTTT.

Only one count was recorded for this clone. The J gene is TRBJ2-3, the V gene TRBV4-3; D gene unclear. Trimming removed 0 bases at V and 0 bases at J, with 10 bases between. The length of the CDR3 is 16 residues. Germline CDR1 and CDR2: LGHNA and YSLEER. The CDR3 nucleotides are TGCGCCAGCAGCCAAGATCCCCTCACTAGCACAGATACGCAGTATTTT. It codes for CASSQDPLTSTDTQYF.

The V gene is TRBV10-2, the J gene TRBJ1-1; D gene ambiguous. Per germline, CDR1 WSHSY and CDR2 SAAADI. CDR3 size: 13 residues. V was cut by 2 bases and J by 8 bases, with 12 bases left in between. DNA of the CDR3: TGCGCCAGCAGTGAGGGAGGAGGGATAGAAGCTTTCTTT. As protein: CASSEGGGIEAFF.

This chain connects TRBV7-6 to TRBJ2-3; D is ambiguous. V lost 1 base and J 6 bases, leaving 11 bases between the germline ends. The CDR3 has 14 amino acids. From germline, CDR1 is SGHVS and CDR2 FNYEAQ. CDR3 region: CASSLVAGRDTQYF. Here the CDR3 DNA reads TGTGCCAGCAGCTTAGTTGCCGGGCGTGATACGCAGTATTTT.

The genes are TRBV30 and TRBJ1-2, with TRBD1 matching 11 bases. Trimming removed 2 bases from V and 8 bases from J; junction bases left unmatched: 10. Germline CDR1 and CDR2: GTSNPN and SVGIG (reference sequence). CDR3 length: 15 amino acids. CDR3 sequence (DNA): TGTGCCTGGAGTCTGACTGGACAGGGGGCGCGGGGCTACACCTTC. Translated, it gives CAWSLTGQGARGYTF.

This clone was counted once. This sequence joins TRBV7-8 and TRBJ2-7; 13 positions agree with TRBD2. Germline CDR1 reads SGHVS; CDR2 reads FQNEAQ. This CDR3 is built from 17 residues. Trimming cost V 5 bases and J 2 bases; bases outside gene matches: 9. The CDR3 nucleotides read TGTGCCAGCAGCACCCCGCCCGGGACTAGCGGGGCCTACGAGCAGTACTTC. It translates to CASSTPPGTSGAYEQYF. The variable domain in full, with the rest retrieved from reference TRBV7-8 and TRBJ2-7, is GAGVSQSPRYKVAKRGQDVALRCDPISGHVSLFWYQQALGQGPEFLTYFQNEAQLDKSGLPSDRFFAERPEGSVSTLKIQRTQQEDSAVYLCASSTPPGTSGAYEQYFGPGTRLTVT.

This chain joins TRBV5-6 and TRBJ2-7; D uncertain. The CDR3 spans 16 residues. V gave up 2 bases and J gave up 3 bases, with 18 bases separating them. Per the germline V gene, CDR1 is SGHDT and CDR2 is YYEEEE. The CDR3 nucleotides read TGTGCCAGCAGCTTTTCCGGGTCTTACTTAAACTACGAGCAGTACTTC. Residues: CASSFSGSYLNYEQYF.

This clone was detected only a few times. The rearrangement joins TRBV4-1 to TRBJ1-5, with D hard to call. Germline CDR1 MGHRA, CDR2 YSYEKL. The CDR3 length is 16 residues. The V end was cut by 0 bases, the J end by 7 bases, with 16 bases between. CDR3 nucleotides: TGCGCCAGCAGCCAAGAGGGGTCGAGGGTTGGGCAGCCCCAGCATTTT. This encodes CASSQEGSRVGQPQHF.

The CDR3 coding sequence is TGTGCCAGCAGCGTAGGGGGCCTCACCGGGGATGAGCAGTTCTTC. It specifies CASSVGGLTGDEQFF. The chain links TRBV9 to TRBJ2-1; D tentatively fits TRBD1 or TRBD2 (5 bases each). The CDR3 runs 15 residues. Germline CDR1 SGDLS, CDR2 YYNGEE. Trimming stripped 0 bases from V and 8 bases from J, with 15 bases between.

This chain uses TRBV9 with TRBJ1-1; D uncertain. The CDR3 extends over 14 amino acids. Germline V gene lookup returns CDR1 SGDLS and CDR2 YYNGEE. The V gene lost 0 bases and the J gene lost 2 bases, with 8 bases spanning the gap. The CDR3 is CASSVARSNTEAFF. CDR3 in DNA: TGTGCCAGCAGCGTAGCGCGGAGTAACACTGAAGCTTTCTTT.

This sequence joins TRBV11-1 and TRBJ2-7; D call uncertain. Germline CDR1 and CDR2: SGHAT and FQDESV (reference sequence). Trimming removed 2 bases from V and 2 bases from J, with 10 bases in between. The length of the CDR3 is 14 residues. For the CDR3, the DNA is TGTGCCAGCAGCTTAAACCCGATAACCTACGAGCAGTACTTC. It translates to CASSLNPITYEQYF.

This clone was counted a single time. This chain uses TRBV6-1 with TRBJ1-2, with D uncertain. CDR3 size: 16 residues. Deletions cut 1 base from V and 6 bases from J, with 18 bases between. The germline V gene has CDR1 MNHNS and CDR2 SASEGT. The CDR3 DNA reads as TGTGCCAGCAGTGAAGTCGGAGTGATGGCCCTGAATGGCTACACCTTC. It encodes CASSEVGVMALNGYTF.